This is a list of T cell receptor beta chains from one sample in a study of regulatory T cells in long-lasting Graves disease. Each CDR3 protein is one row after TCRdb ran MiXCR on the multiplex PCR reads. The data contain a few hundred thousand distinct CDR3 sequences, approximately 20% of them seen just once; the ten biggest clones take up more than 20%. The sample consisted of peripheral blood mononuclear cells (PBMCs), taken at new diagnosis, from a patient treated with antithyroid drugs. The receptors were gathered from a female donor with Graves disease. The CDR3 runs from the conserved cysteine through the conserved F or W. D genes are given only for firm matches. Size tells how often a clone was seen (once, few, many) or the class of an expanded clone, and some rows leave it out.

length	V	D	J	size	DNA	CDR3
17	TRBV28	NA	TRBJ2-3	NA	TGTGCCAGCAGTCCGATCCACAGACAGGCTATCACAGATACGCAGTATTTT	CASSPIHRQAITDTQYF
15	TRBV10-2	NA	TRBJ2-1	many	TGCGCCAGCAGAGAACGGGATAGCTCCTACAATGAGCAGTTCTTC	CASRERDSSYNEQFF
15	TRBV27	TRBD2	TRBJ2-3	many	TGTGCCAGCAGGACCGGGACTAGCGGAGCAGATACGCAGTATTTT	CASRTGTSGADTQYF
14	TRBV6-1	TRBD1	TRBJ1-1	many	TGTGCCAGCAGTACCCAGGGGGGGGTCACTGAAGCTTTCTTT	CASSTQGGVTEAFF
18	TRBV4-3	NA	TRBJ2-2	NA	TGCGCCAGCAGCCAAGACTATCGTTCGGGGAAACACACCGGGGAGCTGTTTTTT	CASSQDYRSGKHTGELFF
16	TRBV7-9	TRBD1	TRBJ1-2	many	TGTGCCAGCAGCTTACCCCCGGGACAGGGGGCGAGGGGCTACACCTTC	CASSLPPGQGARGYTF
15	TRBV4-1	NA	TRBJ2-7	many	TGCGCCAGCAGCCAGGCCCTAAGTAGTTACTACGAGCAGTACTTC	CASSQALSSYYEQYF
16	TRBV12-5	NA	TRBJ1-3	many	TGTGCTAGTGTTTTGGTCCGGAGTTTCACTGGAAACACCATATATTTT	CASVLVRSFTGNTIYF
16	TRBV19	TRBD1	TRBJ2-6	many	TGTGCCACCCACAGGGGGCTCCTGTCAGGGGCCAACGTCCTGACTTTC	CATHRGLLSGANVLTF
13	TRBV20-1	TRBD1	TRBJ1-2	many	TGCAGTGCTAGTTGGGGGACAGGGCATGGCTACACCTTC	CSASWGTGHGYTF
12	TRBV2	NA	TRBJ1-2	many	TGTGCCAGCAGTGAAGTGAGTTATGGCTACACCTTC	CASSEVSYGYTF
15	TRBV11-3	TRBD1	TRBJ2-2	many	TGTGCCAGCAGCTTCGGACAGGGGGCCGCCGGGGAGCTGTTTTTT	CASSFGQGAAGELFF
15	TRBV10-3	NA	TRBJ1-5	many	TGTGCCACGGCACGGGGCGACAGGAGTAATCAGCCCCAGCATTTT	CATARGDRSNQPQHF
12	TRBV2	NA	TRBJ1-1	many	TGTGCCAGCAGTGGGACCCACACTGAAGCTTTCTTT	CASSGTHTEAFF
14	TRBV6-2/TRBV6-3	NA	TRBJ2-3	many	TGTGCCAGCAACCCGGACCATCACACAGATACGCAGTATTTT	CASNPDHHTDTQYF
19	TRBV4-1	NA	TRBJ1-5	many	TGCGCCAGCAGCCAAGAGTTGACTTTTGCGGACACAGCCCATCAGCCCCAGCATTTT	CASSQELTFADTAHQPQHF
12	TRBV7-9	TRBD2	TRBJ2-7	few	TGTGCCAGCAGCCCGGCGGGGGGATTCGAGTACTTC	CASSPAGGFEYF
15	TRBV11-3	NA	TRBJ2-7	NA	TGTGCCAGCAGCCTCGGGGTGAGGGGACCCTACGAGCAGTACTTC	CASSLGVRGPYEQYF
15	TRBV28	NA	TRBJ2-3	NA	TGTGCCAGCAGTCCTCCGGGTCCTAGCACAGATACGCAGTATTTT	CASSPPGPSTDTQYF
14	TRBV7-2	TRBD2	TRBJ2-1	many	TGTGCCAGTTCCCGCGGGAGTGTAGGGAATGAGCAGTTCTTC	CASSRGSVGNEQFF
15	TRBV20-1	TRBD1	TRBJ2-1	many	TGCAGTGCTAGATCAGGGGGATCTGGGAACAATGAGCAGTTCTTC	CSARSGGSGNNEQFF
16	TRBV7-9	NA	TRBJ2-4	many	TGTGCCAGCAGCTTCTACCCCGACAGTTCGAGTAACATTCAGTACTTC	CASSFYPDSSSNIQYF
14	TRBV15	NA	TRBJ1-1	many	TGTGCCACCAGCGACTTGCGTGGGGACACTGAAGCTTTCTTT	CATSDLRGDTEAFF
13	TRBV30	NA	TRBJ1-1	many	TGTGCCGGGAGCAGGGGCTTGGACACTGAAGCTTTCTTT	CAGSRGLDTEAFF
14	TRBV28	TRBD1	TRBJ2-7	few	TGTGCCAGCACTTTCGACAGGGCTGAGTACGAGCAGTACTTC	CASTFDRAEYEQYF
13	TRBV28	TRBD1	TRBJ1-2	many	TGTGCCAGCAGACTGACAGGGGCTTATGGCTACACCTTC	CASRLTGAYGYTF
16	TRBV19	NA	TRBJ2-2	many	TGTGCCAGTAGTCAACGACAGCCGCGAGGCACCGGGGAGCTGTTTTTT	CASSQRQPRGTGELFF
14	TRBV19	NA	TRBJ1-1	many	TGTGCCAGTAGTATTGCAGGGACGAACACTGAAGCTTTCTTT	CASSIAGTNTEAFF
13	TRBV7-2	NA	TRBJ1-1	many	TGTGCCAGCAGCTCTACAGGATACACTGAAGCTTTCTTT	CASSSTGYTEAFF
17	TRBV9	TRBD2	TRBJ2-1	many	TGTGCCAGCAGCGTAGGAGGGGCGGGAGGCTCCTACAATGAGCAGTTCTTC	CASSVGGAGGSYNEQFF
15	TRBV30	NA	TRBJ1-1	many	TGTGCCTGGTACCTTCTGGAGGGGGGCAGAACTGAAGCTTTCTTT	CAWYLLEGGRTEAFF
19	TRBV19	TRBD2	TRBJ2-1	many	TGTGCCAGTAGTTTCCCCGGGACTAGCGTGCGTAGCTCCTACAATGAGCAGTTCTTC	CASSFPGTSVRSSYNEQFF